The clone carrying this T cell receptor beta chain was picked up a small number of times. What it binds is not known. This specimen belongs to a study of beta chain features in type 1 diabetes. The study, taken as a whole, reports: Researchers report that Type 1 diabetes patients had moderately but significantly shorter TCRB CDR3s across all four CD4+ subsets. Shorter templates might be favored by PCR, and equally so in patients and in controls.

This CDR3 has 13 residues. Trimming removed 8 bases at V and 5 bases at J, with 13 bases between. The germline V gene has CDR1 MNHNS and CDR2 SASEGT. The investigators reverse transcribed all of the isolated RNA, so they sequenced expressed TCRB transcripts. Naive, central memory and regulatory T cell samples averaged around 3.3 million reads. The repertoire was sequenced with immunoSEQ multiplex PCR; TCRdb's copy has only in-frame clones and lacks some. The sample lists approximately 730,000 clones; around an eighth were seen once. Purities over 95% were achieved in all sorted populations. The sample comprised naive CD4+ T cells from blood. The rearrangement links TRBV6-1 to TRBJ1-5; D is perhaps TRBD1 (6 bases). This TCR was recovered from a man aged 18-30 years with type 1 diabetes. CDR3 amino acids: CASRGAGDQPQHF. The CDR3 DNA reads as TGTGCCAGCCGGGGGGCTGGGGATCAGCCCCAGCATTTT.